Listed here are 26 T cell receptor beta chains from one sample, sequenced in a study of T cells in Graves' hyperthyroidism and ophthalmopathy. Amplification yielded TCR beta CDR3 regions, with RNA transcripts as the source. The primer set for the first-round RT-PCR of the TCR CDR3 was HTBI. TCRdb reprocessed the multiplex PCR reads with MiXCR, giving one entry per CDR3 protein. This table holds approximately 600,000 distinct CDR3 sequences, more than 11% found once. The sequenced material came from blood. The receptors were gathered from a woman under 40 with Graves' hyperthyroidism that later progressed to Graves' ophthalmopathy.

In this sample, this clonotype turned up many times. The gene calls are TRBV19 and TRBJ1-6, with D perhaps matching TRBD1 (5 bases). Germline V gives CDR1 LNHDA, CDR2 SQIVND (reference sequence). V lost 4 bases to trimming and J lost 6 bases, with 13 bases between them. The CDR3 loop spans 15 amino acids. CDR3 sequence (DNA): TGTGCCAGTAGTACCCGGGACGGGAGTAATTCACCCCTCCACTTT. Translated: CASSTRDGSNSPLHF.

This clonotype was observed at least ten times. The rearrangement links TRBV14 to TRBJ2-1; D possibly corresponds to TRBD2 (6 bases). This CDR3 comprises 16 residues. Germline V gives CDR1 SGHDN, CDR2 FVKESK. V dropped 1 base and J dropped 5 bases, with 15 bases sitting between them. The CDR3 coding sequence is TGTGCCAGCAGCCAAGGTCTAGCGCGAGTCGACAATGAGCAGTTCTTC. It encodes CASSQGLARVDNEQFF.

This clonotype occurred many times. The chain couples TRBV28 to TRBJ1-5, with no clear D. V shed 2 bases and J shed 2 bases, with 7 bases lying between them. CDR1 is MDHEN, CDR2 SYDVKM, per germline. The CDR3 is 14 amino acids. In DNA, the CDR3 is TGTGCCAGCAGTTTAGGGCAGCGCAATCAGCCCCAGCATTTT. Its translation: CASSLGQRNQPQHF.

This chain joins TRBV28 and TRBJ1-5; D gene unclear. This CDR3 has 14 residues. V was trimmed by 4 bases and J by 9 bases, leaving 16 bases between them. CDR1 and CDR2 from the germline V gene are MDHEN and SYDVKM. CDR3 bases: TGTGCCAGCAGTTGGGGATTGGTACAGAGGCCCCAGCATTTT. Protein sequence: CASSWGLVQRPQHF.

This clonotype was seen many times. The chain uses TRBV3-1 and TRBJ2-7; D gene unclear. This CDR3 is built from 15 residues. V dropped 0 bases and J dropped 5 bases, with 14 bases sitting between them. From germline, CDR1 is LGHDT and CDR2 YNNKEL (reference sequence). The CDR3, as DNA: TGTGCCAGCAGCCAAGATTATGGCACCCGGGACGAGCAGTACTTC. This sequence encodes CASSQDYGTRDEQYF.

Many counts were recorded for this clonotype. The chain combines TRBV6-1 with TRBJ2-7; the D gene is possibly TRBD1 (6 bases). V shed 7 bases and J shed 5 bases, with 21 bases lying between them. This CDR3 has 15 residues. Germline CDR1 and CDR2: MNHNS and SASEGT. CDR3 residues: CASTPLGAGNHEQYF. The CDR3 nucleotides are TGTGCCAGCACTCCACTGGGGGCAGGGAACCACGAGCAGTACTTC.

The chain is built from TRBV28 and TRBJ2-7; tentatively, D is TRBD2 (7 bases). Trimming took 4 bases from V and 2 from J, leaving 21 bases between them. CDR3 length equals 17 residues. CDR1 and CDR2 from the germline V gene are MDHEN and SYDVKM. The CDR3 sequence: CASSWNRGGGGAYEQYF. CDR3 DNA: TGTGCCAGCAGTTGGAACCGGGGAGGAGGGGGGGCCTACGAGCAGTACTTC. The whole variable domain, filled in from reference TRBV28 and TRBJ2-7, reads DVKVTQSSRYLVKRTGEKVFLECVQDMDHENMFWYRQDPGLGLRLIYFSYDVKMKEKGDIPEGYSVSREKKERFSLILESASTNQTSMYLCASSWNRGGGGAYEQYFGPGTRLTVT.

This clonotype was seen at least ten times. This chain joins TRBV10-3 and TRBJ1-2; 9 bases line up with TRBD1. With 7 bases clipped from V and 6 bases from J, the junction kept 3 bases outside the gene matches. This CDR3 is built from 12 residues. CDR1 and CDR2 (germline): ENHRY, SYGVKD. CDR3: CAITRTGDGYTF. CDR3 sequence (DNA): TGTGCCATCACGAGGACAGGGGATGGCTACACCTTC.

This clonotype was detected a few times. The gene calls are TRBV27 and TRBJ1-1, with D perhaps matching TRBD1 (6 bases). CDR3 size: 14 residues. Trimming left V 6 bases short and J 4 bases short, with 15 bases between. Germline V gene lookup returns CDR1 MNHEY and CDR2 SMNVEV (reference sequence). The CDR3 loop reads CASRGGGAGTEAFF. CDR3 bases: TGTGCCAGCAGGGGAGGGGGGGCGGGCACTGAAGCTTTCTTT.

The rearrangement uses TRBV12-3 or TRBV12-4 and TRBJ2-7, with 11 bases lining up with TRBD2. This CDR3 has 16 residues. Trimming cost V 4 bases and J 2 bases; bases outside gene matches: 7. This CDR3 is CASSYSTSGTPYEQYF. The CDR3 DNA reads as TGTGCCAGCAGTTACTCGACTAGCGGGACCCCCTACGAGCAGTACTTC.

This clonotype occurred many times. J is TRBJ2-7 and V is TRBV19, with no clear D. The V end was cut by 0 bases, the J end by 2 bases, with 11 bases between. CDR1 and CDR2 (germline): LNHDA, SQIVND (reference sequence). CDR3 length: 15 amino acids. This chain's CDR3 is CASSIEAGVPYEQYF. CDR3 DNA sequence: TGTGCCAGTAGTATAGAAGCAGGAGTTCCCTACGAGCAGTACTTC.

At least ten counts were recorded for this clonotype. The rearrangement links TRBV20-1 to TRBJ2-1, with 11 positions matching TRBD2. The germline V gene has CDR1 DFQATT and CDR2 SNEGSKA (reference sequence). The CDR3 consists of 17 residues. V lost 3 bases and J lost 8; bases outside the gene matches: 15. CDR3 DNA: TGCAGTGCTAGGTCATCTTTGGGGACTAGCGGTGTAGATGAGCAGTTCTTC. Protein product: CSARSSLGTSGVDEQFF.

The table lists this clonotype with many counts. The gene calls are TRBV3-1 and TRBJ1-1; D is uncertain. In germline, CDR1 is LGHDT, CDR2 YNNKEL (reference sequence). V was trimmed by 4 bases and J by 1 base, leaving 10 bases between them. The CDR3 sequence is 14 residues long. The DNA of the CDR3 is TGTGCCAGCAGCCCAGTGCGGGGGAACACTGAAGCTTTCTTT. Encoded protein: CASSPVRGNTEAFF.

This clonotype was seen more than once but under ten times. The V and J genes are TRBV7-2 and TRBJ2-5; 8 positions match TRBD1. The CDR3 loop spans 15 amino acids. V was pared by 2 bases and J by 2 bases, with 4 bases of the junction left unmatched. Germline V gene sequence: CDR1 SGHTA, CDR2 FQGNSA. The DNA of the CDR3 is TGTGCCAGCAGCTTAAGGGACAGGAGTCAAGAGACCCAGTACTTC. The encoded protein is CASSLRDRSQETQYF.

This sequence joins TRBV4-1 and TRBJ1-1, with D possibly being TRBD1 (6 bases). V was trimmed by 0 bases and J by 4 bases, leaving 9 bases between them. Germline V gene lookup returns CDR1 MGHRA and CDR2 YSYEKL. The CDR3 runs 14 residues. CDR3: CASSQEGGGTEAFF. Here the CDR3 DNA reads TGCGCCAGCAGCCAAGAAGGAGGGGGCACTGAAGCTTTCTTT.

V is TRBV12-5 and J is TRBJ1-5, with a possible D match to TRBD1 (5 bases). The CDR3 spans 14 residues. Trimming removed 3 bases at V and 5 bases at J, with 11 bases between. Germline V lookup: CDR1 LGHNT, CDR2 FRNRAP. The CDR3 DNA is TGTGCTAGTGGTTTCTGGACACGGGATCAGCCCCAGCATTTT. Protein: CASGFWTRDQPQHF.

Many counts were recorded for this clonotype. The genes are TRBV28 and TRBJ1-1, with D perhaps TRBD1 (6 bases). Germline CDR1 and CDR2: MDHEN and SYDVKM. The CDR3 spans 18 residues. With 3 bases removed from V and 0 bases from J, the gap between germline ends came to 20 bases. Here the CDR3 DNA reads TGTGCCAGCAGTTTCTATCGGGTCAGGGGATACTTGAACACTGAAGCTTTCTTT. Amino acid sequence: CASSFYRVRGYLNTEAFF.

The table lists this clonotype with many counts. CDR3 residues: CASSPQAGGGETQYF. As DNA, the CDR3 is TGTGCCAGCAGCCCCCAAGCGGGAGGGGGAGAGACCCAGTACTTC. J is TRBJ2-5 and V is TRBV7-2, with 10 nucleotides matching TRBD2. The CDR3 runs to 15 residues. J was trimmed by 4 bases and V by 5 bases; bases with no gene match: 7. Germline CDR1 reads SGHTA; CDR2 reads FQGNSA. Full variable domain (outside the CDR3, taken from reference TRBV7-2 and TRBJ2-5): GAGVSQSPSNKVTEKGKDVELRCDPISGHTALYWYRQSLGQGLEFLIYFQGNSAPDKSGLPSDRFSAERTGGSVSTLTIQRTQQEDSAVYLCASSPQAGGGETQYFGPGTRLLVL.

This clonotype was seen ten or more times. The chain links TRBV6-1 to TRBJ1-2; 11 bases fit TRBD1. CDR1 and CDR2 from the germline V gene are MNHNS and SASEGT. This CDR3 comprises 12 residues. With V trimmed by 8 bases and J by 4 bases, 0 bases remained unmatched. CDR3 in DNA: TGTGCCAGCGGGACAGGGGGCTATGGCTACACCTTC. It specifies CASGTGGYGYTF.

The V gene is TRBV7-9, the J gene TRBJ2-7, with 9 positions matching TRBD1. Germline trimming cut 5 bases from V and 6 bases from J; bases unmatched to any gene: 5. Germline CDR1 SEHNR, CDR2 FQNEAQ (reference sequence). There are 13 residues in the CDR3. CDR3 protein: CASSEGQGSEQYF. The DNA of the CDR3 is TGTGCCAGCAGCGAAGGACAGGGGAGCGAGCAGTACTTC. Based on the CDR3 plus reference TRBV7-9 and TRBJ2-7, the full variable domain is DTGVSQNPRHKITKRGQNVTFRCDPISEHNRLYWYRQTLGQGPEFLTYFQNEAQLEKSRLLSDRFSAERPKGSFSTLEIQRTEQGDSAMYLCASSEGQGSEQYFGPGTRLTVT.

V is TRBV20-1 and J is TRBJ2-3; 10 bases align to TRBD2. The ends lost 0 bases at V and 6 bases at J; junction bases unmatched: 12. This CDR3 has 17 amino acids. Germline V gives CDR1 DFQATT, CDR2 SNEGSKA (reference sequence). DNA for the CDR3: TGCAGTGCTAGAGATCAGACTAGCGGGCCATGGGGGGATACGCAGTATTTT. Amino acid sequence: CSARDQTSGPWGDTQYF.

At least ten counts were recorded for this clonotype. The CDR3 loop is CASSLGKGALRGEQYF. CDR3 nucleotide sequence: TGTGCCAGCAGTTTAGGGAAAGGGGCCCTAAGGGGCGAGCAGTACTTC. The chain employs TRBV28 and TRBJ2-7; perhaps TRBD1 as D (5 bases). The V gene lost 2 bases and the J gene lost 6 bases, with 20 bases spanning the gap. The CDR3 is 16 amino acids. Looked up from germline, CDR1 is MDHEN and CDR2 is SYDVKM.

The chain is built from TRBV4-1 and TRBJ2-5, with 11 bases matching TRBD2. Germline V gene lookup returns CDR1 MGHRA and CDR2 YSYEKL. Germline trimming cut 5 bases from V and 5 bases from J; bases unmatched to any gene: 10. CDR3 length equals 16 residues. The DNA for the CDR3 is TGCGCCAGCAGCTTAGTCACTAGCGGGAGTGGCGAGACCCAGTACTTC. Protein: CASSLVTSGSGETQYF.

Remarks on this clonotype: A much larger clone sits a single nucleotide away, making a read error possible. This chain connects TRBV20-1 to TRBJ2-5; 12 bases are shared with TRBD2. CDR3 length: 14 residues. Germline V gives CDR1 DFQATT, CDR2 SNEGSKA (reference sequence). V gave up 4 bases and J gave up 7 bases; unmatched junction bases: 7. For the CDR3, the DNA is TGCAGTGCTACACTAGCGGGAGGAACGGGGACCCAGTACTTC. This encodes CSATLAGGTGTQYF.

There are many counts of this clonotype. The chain carries TRBV2 and TRBJ1-6; D gene ambiguous. CDR3 length: 15 amino acids. Between the trimmed V and J ends, which lost 9 bases and 9 bases, there was a span of 21 bases. CDR1 and CDR2 from the germline V gene are SNHLY and FYNNEI. The CDR3 here is CASSRRAAERSPLHF. The CDR3 region has the DNA TGTGCCAGTAGTAGGCGGGCCGCGGAACGTTCACCCCTCCACTTT.

Comment on this clonotype: The conserved final phenylalanine or tryptophan is absent from the CDR3, which likely points to a read error. The gene calls are TRBV5-8 and TRBJ2-2; D gene ambiguous. There are 14 residues in the CDR3. Per the germline V gene, CDR1 is SGHTS and CDR2 is YDEGEE. Trimming took off 2 bases at V and 4 bases at J, with 9 bases between the two ends. CDR3 nucleotide sequence: TGTGCCAGCAGCTTTACAGCGCTCACCGGGGAGCTGTTTGTT. Its translation is CASSFTALTGELFV.